This TCR beta chain was identified in a study of blood T cell repertoires in COVID-19. Participant-reported clinical history was the basis for cohort assignment. Donors in Cohort 3 who had recovered were those with two negative PCRs, healthcare professional clearance, or resolution of their symptoms. This CDR3 is built from 13 residues. The V and J ends lost 2 bases and 4 bases respectively, with 6 bases between them. CDR1 is MNHEY, CDR2 SMNVEV, per germline (reference sequence). Assay used: immunoSEQ multiplex PCR; TCRdb lists only in-frame clones, some missing. This table holds about 250,000 clones, roughly nine tenths found once.

The material sequenced was PBMCs or T cells enriched from blood (not recorded which). The chain has TRBV27 and TRBJ2-4; no reliable D call. The clonotype was recovered from a woman aged 45-60 years who had recovered from COVID-19. CDR3 sequence (DNA): TGTGCCAGCAGTTTAGGTCAGAAAAACATTCAGTACTTC. This sequence encodes CASSLGQKNIQYF.